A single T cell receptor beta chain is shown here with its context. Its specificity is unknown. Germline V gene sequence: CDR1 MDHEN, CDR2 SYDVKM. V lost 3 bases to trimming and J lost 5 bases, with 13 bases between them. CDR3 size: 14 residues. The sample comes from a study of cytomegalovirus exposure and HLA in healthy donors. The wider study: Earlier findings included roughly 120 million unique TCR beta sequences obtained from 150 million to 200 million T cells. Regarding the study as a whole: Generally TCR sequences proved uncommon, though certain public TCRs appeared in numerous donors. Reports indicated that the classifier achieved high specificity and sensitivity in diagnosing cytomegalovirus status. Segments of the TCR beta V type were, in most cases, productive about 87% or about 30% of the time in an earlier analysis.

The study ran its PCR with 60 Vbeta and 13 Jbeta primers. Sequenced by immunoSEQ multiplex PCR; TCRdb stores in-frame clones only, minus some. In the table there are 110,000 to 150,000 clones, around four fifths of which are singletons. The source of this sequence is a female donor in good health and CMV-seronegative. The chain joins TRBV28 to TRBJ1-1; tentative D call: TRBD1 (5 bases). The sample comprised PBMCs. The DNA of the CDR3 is TGTGCCAGCAGTTTGGTTCAGGGTAAGACTGAAGCTTTCTTT. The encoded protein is CASSLVQGKTEAFF.